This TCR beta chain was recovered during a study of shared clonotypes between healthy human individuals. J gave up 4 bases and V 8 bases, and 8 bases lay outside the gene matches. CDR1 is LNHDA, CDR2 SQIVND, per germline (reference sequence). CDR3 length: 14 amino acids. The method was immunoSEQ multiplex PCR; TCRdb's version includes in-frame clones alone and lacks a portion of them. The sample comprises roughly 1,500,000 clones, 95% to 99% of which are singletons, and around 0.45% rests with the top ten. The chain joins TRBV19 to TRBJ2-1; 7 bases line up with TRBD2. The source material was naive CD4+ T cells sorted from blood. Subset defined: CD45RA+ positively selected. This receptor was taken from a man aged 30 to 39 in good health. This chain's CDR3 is CASSGLAEYNEQFF. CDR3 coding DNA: TGTGCCAGTTCAGGGCTAGCGGAATACAATGAGCAGTTCTTC.